A selection of T cell receptor beta chains follows, all from one sample in a study of T cell clonotyping in hematopoietic cell transplantation. Libraries were prepared by immunoSEQ multiplex PCR; TCRdb keeps only in-frame clonotypes and omits some of them. Altogether thousands of clones are present, roughly 32% being singletons, with the ten largest covering 15% to 20%. The sequencing used peripheral blood mononuclear cells, collected 30 days after allogeneic stem cell transplant. Receptor source: a female patient aged 45-65 years who had an allogeneic stem cell transplant from an unrelated donor, so the T cells may come from the graft donor. Some clones in this sample may be carry-over from other donors' samples. The CDR3 runs from the conserved cysteine through the conserved F or W. The order of the fields is clone size, V gene, D gene, J gene, CDR3 DNA, CDR3 protein. D genes are given only for firm matches. Only some rows state a clone size, as once, few, many or a class for expanded clones.

abundance: few
v_gene: TRBV25-1
d_gene: .
j_gene: TRBJ2-1
CDR3nt: TGTGCCAGCAGTGGCCCCCCCGGTGAGAACTCCTACAATGAGCAGTTCTTC
CDR3aa: CASSGPPGENSYNEQFF

abundance: .
v_gene: TRBV30
d_gene: TRBD1
j_gene: TRBJ1-5
CDR3nt: TGTGCCTGGAGTGCGGGACAGGGCCTGGAACAGCCCCAGCATTTT
CDR3aa: CAWSAGQGLEQPQHF

abundance: .
v_gene: TRBV6-5
d_gene: .
j_gene: TRBJ1-2
CDR3nt: TGTGCCAGCAGGTCCGACAGGCCCGACTATGGCTACACCTTC
CDR3aa: CASRSDRPDYGYTF

abundance: .
v_gene: TRBV25-1
d_gene: .
j_gene: TRBJ2-5
CDR3nt: TGTGCCAGCAGTGAATATCACCTTACTCGGGGGGAGACCCAGTACTTC
CDR3aa: CASSEYHLTRGETQYF

abundance: .
v_gene: TRBV9
d_gene: .
j_gene: TRBJ2-5
CDR3nt: TGTGCCAGCAGCGAGCCAGGGACACCCCAAGAGACCCAGTACTTC
CDR3aa: CASSEPGTPQETQYF

abundance: few
v_gene: TRBV2
d_gene: .
j_gene: TRBJ1-2
CDR3nt: TGTGCCAACACACTCAGGCGTACTAACTATGGCTACACCTTC
CDR3aa: CANTLRRTNYGYTF

abundance: .
v_gene: TRBV25-1
d_gene: .
j_gene: TRBJ2-5
CDR3nt: TGTGCCAGCAGTGAATATGGAGGGGAGACCCAGTACTTC
CDR3aa: CASSEYGGETQYF

abundance: .
v_gene: TRBV30
d_gene: .
j_gene: TRBJ2-1
CDR3nt: TGTGCCTGGAGTGAAGTTCCGGGTTACAGCAATGAGCAGTTCTTC
CDR3aa: CAWSEVPGYSNEQFF

abundance: .
v_gene: TRBV29-1
d_gene: TRBD1
j_gene: TRBJ2-7
CDR3nt: TGCAGCGGCGCCGGGACAGAGCCCTACGAGCAGTACTTC
CDR3aa: CSGAGTEPYEQYF

abundance: .
v_gene: TRBV30
d_gene: TRBD1
j_gene: TRBJ2-1
CDR3nt: TGTGCCTGGAGTGAATCGCAGGGGGCCTACAATGAGCAGTTCTTC
CDR3aa: CAWSESQGAYNEQFF

abundance: few
v_gene: TRBV20-1
d_gene: .
j_gene: TRBJ2-5
CDR3nt: TGCAGTGCTGGAGAAGGAGAGACCCAGTACTTC
CDR3aa: CSAGEGETQYF

abundance: few
v_gene: TRBV25-1
d_gene: .
j_gene: TRBJ1-1
CDR3nt: TGTGCCAGCAGTAAGAACACTGAAGCTTTCTTT
CDR3aa: CASSKNTEAFF

abundance: medium-sized
v_gene: TRBV11-2
d_gene: TRBD1
j_gene: TRBJ2-5
CDR3nt: TGTGCCAGCAGCTCGGGACAGGTGAAAGAGACCCAGTACTTC
CDR3aa: CASSSGQVKETQYF

abundance: .
v_gene: TRBV9
d_gene: .
j_gene: TRBJ2-1
CDR3nt: TGTGCCAGCAGTCAGGGTGGGGGAAACTCCCACAATGAGCAGTTCTTC
CDR3aa: CASSQGGGNSHNEQFF

abundance: .
v_gene: TRBV20-1
d_gene: .
j_gene: TRBJ1-1
CDR3nt: TGCAGTGCTAGTACAAACACTGAAGCTTTCTTT
CDR3aa: CSASTNTEAFF

abundance: medium-sized
v_gene: TRBV19
d_gene: .
j_gene: TRBJ2-5
CDR3nt: TGTGCCAGTAGTTCCGACAGCCAAGAGACCCAGTACTTC
CDR3aa: CASSSDSQETQYF

abundance: .
v_gene: TRBV27
d_gene: .
j_gene: TRBJ1-5
CDR3nt: TGTGCCAGCAGTGAGGGACTCCCGGGGCCCCAGCATTTT
CDR3aa: CASSEGLPGPQHF

abundance: .
v_gene: TRBV30
d_gene: .
j_gene: TRBJ1-4
CDR3nt: TGTGCCTGGAGTGTGGGAGGGAATGTGGTAAAACTGTTTTTT
CDR3aa: CAWSVGGNVVKLFF

abundance: few
v_gene: TRBV30
d_gene: .
j_gene: TRBJ1-1
CDR3nt: TGTGCCTGGAGTCAAGACAGGTTGAACACTGAAGCTTTCTTT
CDR3aa: CAWSQDRLNTEAFF

abundance: once
v_gene: TRBV29-1
d_gene: .
j_gene: TRBJ1-1
CDR3nt: TGCAGCGTCCTCCCCCAGGACATGAACACTGAAGCTTTCTTT
CDR3aa: CSVLPQDMNTEAFF

abundance: .
v_gene: TRBV30
d_gene: TRBD1
j_gene: TRBJ1-2
CDR3nt: TGTGCCTGGAGCCGGGACAGGGGCTACACCTTC
CDR3aa: CAWSRDRGYTF

abundance: few
v_gene: TRBV30
d_gene: TRBD1
j_gene: TRBJ2-7
CDR3nt: TGTGCCTGGAGTGGGGACAGTCTCTCCTACGAGCAGTACTTC
CDR3aa: CAWSGDSLSYEQYF

abundance: few
v_gene: TRBV6-6
d_gene: .
j_gene: TRBJ1-2
CDR3nt: TGTGCCAGCACCCCCGACCCCCTCGAGGCGACGGATGGCTACACCTTC
CDR3aa: CASTPDPLEATDGYTF

abundance: few
v_gene: TRBV30
d_gene: .
j_gene: TRBJ1-1
CDR3nt: TGTGCCTGGAGTGTGACTGCGAACACTGAAGCTTTCTTT
CDR3aa: CAWSVTANTEAFF

abundance: .
v_gene: TRBV30
d_gene: .
j_gene: TRBJ1-2
CDR3nt: TGTGCCTGGACAGCTAACTATGGCTACGCCTTC
CDR3aa: CAWTANYGYAF

abundance: few
v_gene: TRBV7-2
d_gene: .
j_gene: TRBJ2-5
CDR3nt: TGTGCCAGCAGCTTAGTATCCGGCCCCGACTCAAGGGAGACCCAGTACTTC
CDR3aa: CASSLVSGPDSRETQYF

abundance: .
v_gene: TRBV30
d_gene: .
j_gene: TRBJ2-7
CDR3nt: TGTGCCTGGAGTGTAATGGTCGCTTCGGACAGAGCTTACGAGCAGTACTTC
CDR3aa: CAWSVMVASDRAYEQYF

abundance: .
v_gene: TRBV6-5
d_gene: .
j_gene: TRBJ1-6
CDR3nt: TGTGCCAGCAGTGCCCAGGGAAGGTGGGATTCACCCCTCCACTTT
CDR3aa: CASSAQGRWDSPLHF